These 29 T cell receptor beta chains originate from one sample sequenced in a study of cytotoxic CD8 clonotypes in ibrutinib-treated CLL. Profiled with immunoSEQ multiplex PCR; TCRdb holds only in-frame clones, not every one. The sample has approximately 26,000 clones, almost 85% seen once. Specimen: PBMCs, collected after 24 months of ibrutinib treatment. These receptors originate from a human donor with chronic lymphocytic leukemia.

This clone was observed once. The CDR3, as DNA: TGTGCCACCTGGAACCGGGACACGGGTCGGCCCCAGCATTTT. This encodes CATWNRDTGRPQHF. The rearrangement links TRBV6-1 to TRBJ1-5, with a possible D match to TRBD1 (6 bases). V was cut by 10 bases and J by 9 bases, with 22 bases left in between. Germline CDR1 is MNHNS and CDR2 is SASEGT. The CDR3 has 14 residues.

On this clone: A junction boundary mismatches the germline segment, possibly from a read error. The chain has TRBV10-3 and TRBJ1-3, with 9 bases aligning to TRBD1. Germline V lookup: CDR1 ENHRY, CDR2 SYGVKD. The CDR3 consists of 16 residues. CDR3 loop: CASSVHRGRAGNTIYF. DNA for the CDR3: TGTGCCAGCAGTGTACACAGGGGGCGCGCGGGAAACACCATATATTTT.

The chain recombines TRBV2 with TRBJ1-6; D is possibly TRBD1 (5 bases). Per germline, CDR1 SNHLY and CDR2 FYNNEI. This CDR3 is built from 15 residues. V was pared by 4 bases and J by 9 bases, with 16 bases between. CDR3 residues: CASSAGTPRSSPLHF. The CDR3, as DNA: TGTGCCAGCAGTGCGGGGACCCCTCGGAGTTCACCCCTCCACTTT.

Points on this clone: The junction and the germline gene differ at one end; a read error may be behind it. V is TRBV7-2 and J is TRBJ2-3; possibly TRBD1 or TRBD2 for D (5 bases each). The CDR3 is 14 residues long. Looked up from germline, CDR1 is SGHTA and CDR2 is FQGNSA. In DNA form, the CDR3 reads TGTGCCAGCAGTTCCCCCGGGGCCACAAATACGCAGTATTTT. Amino acid sequence: CASSSPGATNTQYF.

The chain uses TRBV18 and TRBJ2-7; no clear D. The ends were cut back, 5 bases at V and 0 bases at J, with 8 bases in the middle. In germline, CDR1 is KGHSH, CDR2 LQKENI. This CDR3 has 13 amino acids. In nucleotides, the CDR3 is TGTGCCAGCTCAGGGCAACACTCCTACGAGCAGTACTTC. Translating gives CASSGQHSYEQYF.

The CDR3 loop is CASSSPGTENTGELFF. In DNA, the CDR3 is TGTGCCAGCAGTTCTCCCGGGACAGAGAACACCGGGGAGCTGTTTTTT. This rearrangement joins TRBV28 to TRBJ2-2; 7 bases align to TRBD1. The CDR3 sequence is 16 residues long. V lost 4 bases, J lost 1 base, and 6 bases stayed unmatched. Germline V gene sequence: CDR1 MDHEN, CDR2 SYDVKM.

The chain uses TRBV5-4 and TRBJ1-2; D possibly corresponds to TRBD1 (6 bases). The CDR3 totals 15 residues. Trimming took off 4 bases at V and 3 bases at J, with 16 bases between the two ends. Per the germline V gene, CDR1 is SGHNT and CDR2 is YYREEE (reference sequence). The DNA of the CDR3 is TGTGCCAGCAGCCCAGATTTAGGGACACACTATGGCTACACCTTC. Translating gives CASSPDLGTHYGYTF.

V is TRBV7-2 and J is TRBJ2-7; 7 bases line up with TRBD1. The length of the CDR3 is 15 residues. Germline V CDR1 and CDR2: SGHTA, FQGNSA. V was pared by 0 bases and J by 0 bases, with 2 bases of the junction left unmatched. The DNA for the CDR3 is TGTGCCAGCAGCTTAGCAGACAGGGACTCCTACGAGCAGTACTTC. Translation: CASSLADRDSYEQYF.

This chain links TRBV10-3 with TRBJ2-5; 7 bases line up with TRBD2. Germline V gene lookup returns CDR1 ENHRY and CDR2 SYGVKD. V gave up 6 bases and J gave up 3 bases; unmatched junction bases: 7. There are 14 residues in the CDR3. CDR3 nucleotides: TGTGCCATCAGGCCCGGGACTACAAAAGAGACCCAGTACTTC. Its translation: CAIRPGTTKETQYF.

This chain links TRBV5-6 with TRBJ1-2; TRBD1 matches 8 bases. CDR1 SGHDT and CDR2 YYEEEE come from the germline V gene. The V segment lost 0 bases and the J segment 4 bases; nucleotides outside the gene matches: 8. This CDR3 contains 16 residues. CDR3 protein: CASSLGTGRLSYGYTF. In DNA, the CDR3 is TGTGCCAGCAGCTTGGGGACAGGGCGTCTTAGCTATGGCTACACCTTC.

V usage is TRBV6-1 and J usage is TRBJ2-3; D is perhaps TRBD2 (5 bases). Germline lookup yields CDR1 MNHNS and CDR2 SASEGT. This CDR3 region has 15 residues. V lost 8 bases and J lost 5, with 20 bases in between. The CDR3 bases are TGTGCCAGCCGTAGGGCATGGGGAGAAGAAGATACGCAGTATTTT. This encodes CASRRAWGEEDTQYF.

The chain has TRBV28 and TRBJ2-5; D remains unclear. The germline V gene encodes CDR1 MDHEN and CDR2 SYDVKM. Trimming removed 5 bases from V and 7 bases from J, with 14 bases in between. The CDR3 has 13 amino acids. CDR3 amino acids: CASSPWGTATQYF. The CDR3 nucleotides read TGTGCCAGCAGTCCTTGGGGAACCGCGACCCAGTACTTC.

The V and J genes are TRBV15 and TRBJ1-1; 7 nucleotides agree with TRBD1. The CDR3 sequence is 22 residues long. V shed 3 bases, J shed 9 bases, and the junction held 34 bases outside the gene matches. Germline V lookup: CDR1 LNHNV, CDR2 YYDKDF (reference sequence). CDR3 DNA: TGTGCCACCAGCAGTTGGGGGGATGGCCTGGGACAGATTAAACTTCTAACACTGAAAGCTTTCTTT. Amino acids: CATSSWGDGLGQIKLLTLKAFF.

In its sample, this clone was seen once. V usage is TRBV6-6 and J usage is TRBJ2-1; 7 bases map to TRBD1. The ends lost 2 bases at V and 6 bases at J; junction bases unmatched: 7. CDR1 and CDR2 (germline): MNHNY, SVGAGI (reference sequence). CDR3 length: 15 residues. CDR3 amino acids: CASSYVADRRNEQFF. As DNA, the CDR3 is TGTGCCAGCAGTTACGTCGCGGACAGGCGCAATGAGCAGTTCTTC.

This clone came up once. The J gene is TRBJ1-5, the V gene TRBV7-9; tentatively, D is TRBD1 (5 bases). V was trimmed by 6 bases and J by 1 base, leaving 16 bases between them. CDR1 and CDR2 from the germline V gene are SEHNR and FQNEAQ (reference sequence). This CDR3 is 16 amino acids long. Written as DNA, the CDR3 is TGTGCCAGCAGTTCCTATCAGGGTCAAAGCAATCAGCCCCAGCATTTT. Protein sequence: CASSSYQGQSNQPQHF.

This clone was seen a handful of times. The gene calls are TRBV19 and TRBJ1-4; perhaps TRBD1 as D (6 bases). Germline CDR1 LNHDA, CDR2 SQIVND (reference sequence). The CDR3 has 16 residues. V gave up 1 base and J gave up 7 bases, with 16 bases separating them. In DNA, the CDR3 is TGTGCCAGTAGTATAGGGGGTGGGGGCGCCGCTGAAAAACTGTTTTTT. Its protein is CASSIGGGGAAEKLFF.

The chain has TRBV19 and TRBJ1-2; perhaps TRBD1 as D (6 bases). V lost 9 bases to trimming and J lost 4 bases, with 12 bases between them. CDR3 size: 12 residues. Germline CDR1 reads LNHDA; CDR2 reads SQIVND (reference sequence). CDR3 DNA sequence: TGTGCCAGCCAAGGGGGGCCCTATGGCTACACCTTC. Its protein is CASQGGPYGYTF.

The chain combines TRBV7-9 with TRBJ1-5; 9 positions agree with TRBD1. J was trimmed by 5 bases and V by 4 bases; bases with no gene match: 6. This CDR3 spans 15 amino acids. Looked up from germline, CDR1 is SEHNR and CDR2 is FQNEAQ (reference sequence). CDR3 DNA sequence: TGTGCCAGCAGCTCGGGACAGGGACCGTATCAGCCCCAGCATTTT. Its translation is CASSSGQGPYQPQHF.

This rearrangement joins TRBV7-3 to TRBJ2-1, with 9 bases fitting TRBD1. V was clipped by 5 bases and J by 6 bases; unmatched bases: 8. This CDR3 contains 15 residues. Germline lookup yields CDR1 SGHTA and CDR2 FQGTGA. The CDR3, as DNA: TGTGCCAGCAGCGTGTCCGGGACAGGGTTCAATGAGCAGTTCTTC. Residues: CASSVSGTGFNEQFF. Using reference TRBV7-3 and TRBJ2-1 for the parts outside the CDR3, the full variable domain is GAGVSQTPSNKVTEKGKYVELRCDPISGHTALYWYRQSLGQGPEFLIYFQGTGAADDSGLPNDRFFAVRPEGSVSTLKIQRTERGDSAVYLCASSVSGTGFNEQFFGPGTRLTVL.

The chain links TRBV30 to TRBJ1-4; 9 bases agree with TRBD1. The CDR3 length is 14 residues. With 3 bases clipped from V and 8 bases from J, the junction kept 7 bases outside the gene matches. CDR1 and CDR2 from the germline V gene are GTSNPN and SVGIG (reference sequence). The CDR3, as DNA: TGTGCCTGGAGCCCCGGACAGGGGTGGGAAAAACTGTTTTTT. This encodes CAWSPGQGWEKLFF.

As regards this clone: In the same sample, other DNA sequences code for this CDR3. The chain combines TRBV7-3 with TRBJ2-1, with a weak D call TRBD2 (5 bases). V was pared by 3 bases and J by 6 bases, with 9 bases between. Per the germline V gene, CDR1 is SGHTA and CDR2 is FQGTGA. The CDR3 runs to 13 residues. CDR3 in DNA: TGTGCCAGCAGCTTCGGACTTCTCAATGAGCAGTTCTTC. Its translation is CASSFGLLNEQFF. The full variable domain, with the rest looked up from reference TRBV7-3 and TRBJ2-1, is GAGVSQTPSNKVTEKGKYVELRCDPISGHTALYWYRQSLGQGPEFLIYFQGTGAADDSGLPNDRFFAVRPEGSVSTLKIQRTERGDSAVYLCASSFGLLNEQFFGPGTRLTVL.

V usage is TRBV11-2 and J usage is TRBJ2-7, with a weak D call TRBD1 (6 bases). CDR1 and CDR2 from the germline V gene are SGHAT and FQNNGV. The CDR3 length is 16 residues. V shed 4 bases and J shed 0 bases, with 16 bases lying between them. The CDR3 here is CASSSLRGPDSYEQYF. The CDR3 DNA sequence: TGTGCCAGCAGCTCCCTCAGGGGACCGGACTCCTACGAGCAGTACTTC. The full variable domain, in which reference TRBV11-2 and TRBJ2-7 provide the parts outside the CDR3, is EAGVAQSPRYKIIEKRQSVAFWCNPISGHATLYWYQQILGQGPKLLIQFQNNGVVDDSQLPKDRFSAERLKGVDSTLKIQPAKLEDSAVYLCASSSLRGPDSYEQYFGPGTRLTVT.

This clone appeared a few times. The gene calls are TRBV6-6 and TRBJ1-5, with no clear D. Germline-derived CDR1 and CDR2 are MNHNY and SVGAGI (reference sequence). The germline V and J ends were trimmed by 5 bases and 4 bases, with 6 bases remaining between them. This CDR3 is built from 12 residues. Here the CDR3 DNA reads TGTGCCAGCAGTGGAAGGAATCAGCCCCAGCATTTT. It yields the protein CASSGRNQPQHF.

The chain has TRBV5-1 and TRBJ2-5, with 14 bases identical to TRBD2. V lost 4 bases, J lost 4 bases, and 12 bases stayed unmatched. The CDR3 is 18 amino acids. Germline-derived CDR1 and CDR2 are SGHRS and YFSETQ. The CDR3 nucleotides read TGCGCCAGCAGCCCTACCCGGACTAGCGGGGGGTTAACAGAGACCCAGTACTTC. Its protein product is CASSPTRTSGGLTETQYF.

CDR3 region: CASSVQPSTEQFF. CDR3 sequence (DNA): TGTGCCAGCAGCGTACAACCGTCGACTGAGCAGTTCTTC. V usage is TRBV9 and J usage is TRBJ2-1; D is undetermined. The CDR3 is 13 residues long. CDR1 is SGDLS and CDR2 is YYNGEE in the germline V gene. The V end lost 1 base, the J end lost 9 bases, and 11 bases lay between the germline ends.

This sequence joins TRBV5-8 and TRBJ1-4; a possible D gene is TRBD1 (5 bases). V shed 0 bases and J shed 8 bases, with 23 bases lying between them. Germline loops: CDR1 SGHTS, CDR2 YDEGEE. The length of the CDR3 is 18 residues. The CDR3 nucleotides are TGTGCCAGCAGCTTGGGGCAGGGCCGGCTATTCGTTCGGGAAAAACTGTTTTTT. Amino acids: CASSLGQGRLFVREKLFF.

This clone was found once. The chain couples TRBV21-1 to TRBJ1-5. TRBV21-1 is classified as a pseudogene. The CDR3 sequence is 18 residues long. CDR3 loop: CASSKEVRPPFSNQPQHF. DNA for the CDR3: TGTGCCAGCAGCAAAGAGGTCAGACCTCCTTTTAGCAATCAGCCCCAGCATTTT.

V gene TRBV11-2 combines with J gene TRBJ2-7; D is unclear. With 2 bases removed from V and 1 base from J, the gap between germline ends came to 3 bases. The CDR3 covers 12 residues. CDR1 is SGHAT, CDR2 FQNNGV, per germline. The CDR3 loop is CASSLSSYEQYF. CDR3 sequence (DNA): TGTGCCAGCAGCTTATCGTCCTACGAGCAGTACTTC.

This chain uses TRBV28 with TRBJ1-2; 8 bases line up with TRBD1. This CDR3 is 14 amino acids long. Germline CDR1 and CDR2: MDHEN and SYDVKM. Trimming at V came to 0 bases and at J to 6 bases, leaving 3 bases not matched to a gene. In DNA form, the CDR3 reads TGTGCCAGCAGTTTATGGGACAGGGAAGATGGCTACACCTTC. Its translation: CASSLWDREDGYTF.